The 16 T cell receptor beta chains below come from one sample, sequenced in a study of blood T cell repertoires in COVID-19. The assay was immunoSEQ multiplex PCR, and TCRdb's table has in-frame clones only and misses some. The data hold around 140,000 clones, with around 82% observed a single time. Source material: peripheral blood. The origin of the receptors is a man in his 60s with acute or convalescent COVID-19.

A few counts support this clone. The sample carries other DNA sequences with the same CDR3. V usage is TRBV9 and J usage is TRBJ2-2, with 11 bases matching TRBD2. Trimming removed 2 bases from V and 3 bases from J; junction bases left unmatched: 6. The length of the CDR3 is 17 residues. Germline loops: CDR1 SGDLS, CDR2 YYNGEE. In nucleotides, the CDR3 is TGTGCCAGCAGCGTCATAGCGGGGGGGCCAGACACCGGGGAGCTGTTTTTT. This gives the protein CASSVIAGGPDTGELFF.

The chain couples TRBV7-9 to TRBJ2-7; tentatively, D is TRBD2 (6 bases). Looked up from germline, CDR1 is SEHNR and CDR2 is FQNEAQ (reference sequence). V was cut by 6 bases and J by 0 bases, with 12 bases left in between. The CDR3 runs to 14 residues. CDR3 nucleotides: TGTGCCAGCAGTGCAGCGGGTAGCTCCTACGAGCAGTACTTC. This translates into CASSAAGSSYEQYF. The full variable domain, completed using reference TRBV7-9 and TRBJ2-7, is DTGVSQNPRHKITKRGQNVTFRCDPISEHNRLYWYRQTLGQGPEFLTYFQNEAQLEKSRLLSDRFSAERPKGSFSTLEIQRTEQGDSAMYLCASSAAGSSYEQYFGPGTRLTVT.

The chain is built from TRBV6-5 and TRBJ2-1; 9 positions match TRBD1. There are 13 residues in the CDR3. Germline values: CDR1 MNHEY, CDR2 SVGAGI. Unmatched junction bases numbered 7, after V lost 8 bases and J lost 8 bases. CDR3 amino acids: CASQGTGGYEQFF. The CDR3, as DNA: TGTGCCAGCCAAGGAACAGGGGGCTATGAGCAGTTCTTC.

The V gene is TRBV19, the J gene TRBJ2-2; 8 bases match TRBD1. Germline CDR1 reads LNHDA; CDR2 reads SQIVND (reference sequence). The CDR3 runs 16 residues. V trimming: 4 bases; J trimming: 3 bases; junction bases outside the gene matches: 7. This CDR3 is CASSTWTGSDTGELFF. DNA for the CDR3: TGTGCCAGTAGTACCTGGACAGGGAGTGACACCGGGGAGCTGTTTTTT.

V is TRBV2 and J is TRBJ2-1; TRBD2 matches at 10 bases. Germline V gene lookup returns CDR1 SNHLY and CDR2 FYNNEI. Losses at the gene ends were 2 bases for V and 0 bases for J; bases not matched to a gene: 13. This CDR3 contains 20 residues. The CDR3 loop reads CASSELDSTSGKASYNEQFF. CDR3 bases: TGTGCCAGCAGTGAATTGGACAGCACTAGCGGGAAGGCCTCCTACAATGAGCAGTTCTTC.

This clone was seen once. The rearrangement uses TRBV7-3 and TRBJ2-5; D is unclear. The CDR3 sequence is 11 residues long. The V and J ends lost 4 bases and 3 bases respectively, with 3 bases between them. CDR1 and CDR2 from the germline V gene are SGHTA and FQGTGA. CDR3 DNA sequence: TGTGCCAGCAGCTCTAAAGAGACCCAGTACTTC. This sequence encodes CASSSKETQYF.

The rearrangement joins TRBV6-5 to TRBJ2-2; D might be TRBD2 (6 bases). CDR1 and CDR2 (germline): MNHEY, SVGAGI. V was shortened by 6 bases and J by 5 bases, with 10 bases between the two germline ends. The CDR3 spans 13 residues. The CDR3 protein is CASSGGKTGELFF. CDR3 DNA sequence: TGTGCCAGCAGCGGCGGGAAGACCGGGGAGCTGTTTTTT.

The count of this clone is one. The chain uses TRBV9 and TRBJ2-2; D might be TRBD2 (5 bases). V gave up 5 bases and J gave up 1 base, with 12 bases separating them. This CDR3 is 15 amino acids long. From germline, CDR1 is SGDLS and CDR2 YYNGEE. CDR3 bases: TGTGCCAGCAGTCCCCTGAGCGGGAACACCGGGGAGCTGTTTTTT. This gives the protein CASSPLSGNTGELFF.

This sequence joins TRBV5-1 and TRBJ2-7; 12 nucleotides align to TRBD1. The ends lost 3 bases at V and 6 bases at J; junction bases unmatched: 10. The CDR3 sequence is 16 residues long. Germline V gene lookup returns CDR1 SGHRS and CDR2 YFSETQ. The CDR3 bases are TGCGCCAGCAGCTGGACTCCGGGACAGGGGGCCTCCGAGCAGTACTTC. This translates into CASSWTPGQGASEQYF.

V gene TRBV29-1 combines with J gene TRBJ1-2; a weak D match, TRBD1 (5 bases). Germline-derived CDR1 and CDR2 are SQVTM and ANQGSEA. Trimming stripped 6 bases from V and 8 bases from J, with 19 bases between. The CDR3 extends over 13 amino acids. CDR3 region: CSVRGTPTRGYTF. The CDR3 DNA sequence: TGCAGCGTCCGCGGGACCCCCACGCGAGGCTACACCTTC.

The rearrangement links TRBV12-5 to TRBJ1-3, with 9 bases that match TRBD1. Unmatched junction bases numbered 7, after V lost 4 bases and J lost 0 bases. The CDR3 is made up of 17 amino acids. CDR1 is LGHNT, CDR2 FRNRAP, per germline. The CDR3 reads CASGSGQGGPSGNTIYF. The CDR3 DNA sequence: TGTGCTAGTGGTTCGGGACAGGGAGGTCCCTCTGGAAACACCATATATTTT.

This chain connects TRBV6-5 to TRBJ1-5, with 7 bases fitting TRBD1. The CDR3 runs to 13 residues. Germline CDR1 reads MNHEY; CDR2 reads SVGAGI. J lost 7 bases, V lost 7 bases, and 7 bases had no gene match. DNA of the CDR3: TGTGCCAGCATAGGAACAGGGGAACAGCCCCAGCATTTT. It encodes CASIGTGEQPQHF.

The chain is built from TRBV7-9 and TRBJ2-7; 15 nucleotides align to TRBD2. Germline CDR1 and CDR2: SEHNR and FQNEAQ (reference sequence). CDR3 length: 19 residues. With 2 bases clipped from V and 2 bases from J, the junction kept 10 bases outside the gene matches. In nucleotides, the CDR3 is TGTGCCAGCAGCTTATTCCCCGGGACTAGCGGGAGGCCAACCTACGAGCAGTACTTC. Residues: CASSLFPGTSGRPTYEQYF.

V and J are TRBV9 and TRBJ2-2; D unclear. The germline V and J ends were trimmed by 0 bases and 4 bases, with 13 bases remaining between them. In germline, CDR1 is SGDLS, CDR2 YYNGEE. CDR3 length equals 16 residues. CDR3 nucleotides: TGTGCCAGCAGCGTAGGGAGTATTTCCCCCACCGGGGAGCTGTTTTTT. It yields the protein CASSVGSISPTGELFF.

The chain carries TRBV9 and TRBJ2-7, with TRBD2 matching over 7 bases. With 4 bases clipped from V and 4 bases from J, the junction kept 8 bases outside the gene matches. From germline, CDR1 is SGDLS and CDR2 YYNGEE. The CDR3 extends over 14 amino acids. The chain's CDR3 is CASSPLAEPYEQYF. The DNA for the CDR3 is TGTGCCAGCAGCCCTCTAGCGGAGCCTTACGAGCAGTACTTC. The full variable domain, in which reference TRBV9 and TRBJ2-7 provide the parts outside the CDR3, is DSGVTQTPKHLITATGQRVTLRCSPRSGDLSVYWYQQSLDQGLQFLIQYYNGEERAKGNILERFSAQQFPDLHSELNLSSLELGDSALYFCASSPLAEPYEQYFGPGTRLTVT.

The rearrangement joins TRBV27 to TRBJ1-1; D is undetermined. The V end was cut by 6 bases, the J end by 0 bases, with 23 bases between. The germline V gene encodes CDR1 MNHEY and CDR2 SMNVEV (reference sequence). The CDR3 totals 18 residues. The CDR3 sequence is CASSPDSGSLGMNTEAFF. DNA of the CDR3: TGTGCCAGCAGCCCAGACTCCGGGTCATTAGGAATGAACACTGAAGCTTTCTTT.